The rows below give T cell receptor beta chains drawn from one sample of a study of control samples from healthy donors and cancer patients. Profiling relied on immunoSEQ multiplex PCR, and the TCRdb table lists in-frame clones only, not all of them. The top ten hold more than 6.5% of the sample, which has more than 100,000 clones, roughly 86% seen once. The specimen was PBMCs. These receptors originate from a man aged 50 or older with head and neck cancer. Each CDR3 is given with its conserved first and last residue. The D gene is left open where the match is weak. Size is stated for part of the rows, as once, few or many counts, or as a class when the clone is expanded.

D gene: NA
J gene: TRBJ1-2
V gene: TRBV3-1/TRBV3-2
clone size: NA
CDR3 protein: CASSQAGGWLYGYTF
CDR3 DNA: TGTGCCAGCAGCCAAGCTGGGGGGTGGCTCTATGGCTACACCTTC

D gene: NA
J gene: TRBJ2-2
V gene: TRBV5-1
clone size: NA
CDR3 protein: CASSLESRINTGELFF
CDR3 DNA: TGCGCCAGCAGCTTGGAAAGCCGAATAAACACCGGGGAGCTGTTTTTT

D gene: NA
J gene: TRBJ2-1
V gene: TRBV2
clone size: NA
CDR3 protein: CASSEAPGSTGFF
CDR3 DNA: TGTGCCAGCAGTGAAGCGCCGGGGAGTACGGGGTTCTTC

D gene: NA
J gene: TRBJ2-5
V gene: TRBV14
clone size: NA
CDR3 protein: CASSQFQGSGQETQYF
CDR3 DNA: TGTGCCAGCAGCCAGTTTCAGGGATCGGGGCAAGAGACCCAGTACTTC

D gene: NA
J gene: TRBJ2-7
V gene: TRBV7-2
clone size: NA
CDR3 protein: CASSYAVTYEQYF
CDR3 DNA: TGTGCCAGCAGCTATGCAGTAACCTACGAGCAGTACTTC

D gene: NA
J gene: TRBJ2-1
V gene: TRBV7-8
clone size: NA
CDR3 protein: CASSTNEQFF
CDR3 DNA: TGTGCCAGCAGCACTAATGAGCAGTTCTTC

D gene: TRBD1
J gene: TRBJ1-1
V gene: TRBV7-2
clone size: NA
CDR3 protein: CASSFGGQGNTEAFF
CDR3 DNA: TGTGCCAGCAGCTTTGGGGGACAGGGGAACACTGAAGCTTTCTTT

D gene: NA
J gene: TRBJ2-1
V gene: TRBV4-1
clone size: NA
CDR3 protein: CASSREIYNEQFF
CDR3 DNA: TGCGCCAGCAGCCGAGAAATCTACAATGAGCAGTTCTTC

D gene: TRBD1
J gene: TRBJ1-6
V gene: TRBV6-5
clone size: NA
CDR3 protein: CASRPPGTGISPLHF
CDR3 DNA: TGTGCCAGCAGGCCCCCCGGGACAGGAATTTCACCCCTCCACTTT

D gene: TRBD1
J gene: TRBJ2-3
V gene: TRBV30
clone size: NA
CDR3 protein: CAWNLGQVYTDTQYF
CDR3 DNA: TGTGCCTGGAACCTGGGACAGGTTTACACAGATACGCAGTATTTT

D gene: TRBD1
J gene: TRBJ2-1
V gene: TRBV19
clone size: once
CDR3 protein: CATGQGAINEQFF
CDR3 DNA: TGTGCCACTGGACAGGGGGCTATCAATGAGCAGTTCTTC

D gene: NA
J gene: TRBJ1-1
V gene: TRBV20-1
clone size: NA
CDR3 protein: CSASLQGAQAFF
CDR3 DNA: TGCAGTGCTAGTCTCCAGGGAGCCCAAGCTTTCTTT

D gene: NA
J gene: TRBJ2-5
V gene: TRBV19
clone size: once
CDR3 protein: CASSIGPSGTLQETQYF
CDR3 DNA: TGTGCCAGTAGTATCGGCCCCTCAGGGACCCTCCAAGAGACCCAGTACTTC

D gene: TRBD1
J gene: TRBJ1-1
V gene: TRBV7-9
clone size: NA
CDR3 protein: CASSPTGRGAFF
CDR3 DNA: TGTGCCAGCAGCCCGACAGGGAGAGGAGCTTTCTTT